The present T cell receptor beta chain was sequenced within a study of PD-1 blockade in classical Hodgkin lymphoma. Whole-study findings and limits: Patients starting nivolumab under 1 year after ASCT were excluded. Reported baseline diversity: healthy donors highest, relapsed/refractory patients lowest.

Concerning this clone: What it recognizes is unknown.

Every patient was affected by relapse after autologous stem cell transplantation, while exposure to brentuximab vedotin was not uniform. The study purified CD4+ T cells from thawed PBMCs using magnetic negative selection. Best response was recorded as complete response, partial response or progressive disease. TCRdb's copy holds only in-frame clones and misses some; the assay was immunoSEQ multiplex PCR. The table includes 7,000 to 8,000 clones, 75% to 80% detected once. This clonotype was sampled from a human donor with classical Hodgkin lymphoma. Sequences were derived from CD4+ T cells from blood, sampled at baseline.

The CDR3 region has the DNA TGTGCCAGCAGCTTAAACGGGGGGCGCGAGACCCAGTACTTC. It translates to CASSLNGGRETQYF. This rearrangement joins TRBV7-2 to TRBJ2-5; a weak D match, TRBD2 (7 bases). CDR1 and CDR2 (germline): SGHTA, FQGNSA. The CDR3 length is 14 residues. V lost 2 bases, J lost 5 bases, and 12 bases lay in between.